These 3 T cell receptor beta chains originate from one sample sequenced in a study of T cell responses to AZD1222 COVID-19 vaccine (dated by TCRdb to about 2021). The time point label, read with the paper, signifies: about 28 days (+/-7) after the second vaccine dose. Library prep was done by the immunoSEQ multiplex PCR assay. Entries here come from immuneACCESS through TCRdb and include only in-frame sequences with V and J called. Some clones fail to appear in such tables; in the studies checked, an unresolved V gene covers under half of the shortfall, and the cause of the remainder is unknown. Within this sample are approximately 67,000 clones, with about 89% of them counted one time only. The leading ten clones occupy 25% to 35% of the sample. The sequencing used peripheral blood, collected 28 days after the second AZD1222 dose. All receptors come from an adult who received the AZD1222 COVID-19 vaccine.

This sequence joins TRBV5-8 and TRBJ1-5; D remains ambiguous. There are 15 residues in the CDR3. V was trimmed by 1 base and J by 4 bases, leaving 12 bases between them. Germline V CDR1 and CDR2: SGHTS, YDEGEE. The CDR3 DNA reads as TGTGCCAGCAGCTTGCGTATTACGAGAAATCAGCCCCAGCATTTT. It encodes CASSLRITRNQPQHF.

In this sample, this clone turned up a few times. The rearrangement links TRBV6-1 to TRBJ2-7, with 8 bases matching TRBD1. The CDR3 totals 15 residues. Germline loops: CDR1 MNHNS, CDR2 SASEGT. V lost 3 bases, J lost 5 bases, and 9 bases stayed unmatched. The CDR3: CASSEDPDRVDEQYF. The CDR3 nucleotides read TGTGCCAGCAGTGAGGACCCGGACAGGGTAGACGAGCAGTACTTC.

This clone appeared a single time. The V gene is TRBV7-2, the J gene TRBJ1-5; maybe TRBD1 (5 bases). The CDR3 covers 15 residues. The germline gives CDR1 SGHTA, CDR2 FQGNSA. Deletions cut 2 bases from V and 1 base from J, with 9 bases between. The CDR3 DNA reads TGTGCCAGCAGCTTACATAGGGACAGCAATCAGCCCCAGCATTTT. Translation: CASSLHRDSNQPQHF.